These 27 T cell receptor beta chains share one sample of origin, sequenced in a study of identical twins. TCRdb re-called the 5' RACE reads through MiXCR, storing one row per CDR3 protein. The sample lists hundreds of thousands of distinct CDR3 sequences; 9% to 15% were seen once. These records were also assigned to another study, of yellow fever vaccine responses in identical twins.

Sequencing input: CD8+ T cells sorted from blood. The source of these receptors is a woman under 30 in good health.

In this sample, this clonotype turned up a few times. CDR3 protein: CASRATGYLNEQFF. The DNA for the CDR3 is TGTGCCAGCAGGGCGACAGGGTACTTGAATGAGCAGTTCTTC. The chain employs TRBV2 and TRBJ2-1; 7 bases map to TRBD1. The junction had 9 bases not matched to a gene; V was cut back by 6 bases and J by 7 bases. Germline-derived CDR1 and CDR2 are SNHLY and FYNNEI. There are 14 residues in the CDR3.

This clonotype was detected ten times or more. V gene TRBV12-3 or TRBV12-4 combines with J gene TRBJ1-1, with a possible D match to TRBD1 (5 bases). V was trimmed by 7 bases and J by 2 bases, leaving 14 bases between them. The CDR3 extends over 14 amino acids. CDR3 coding DNA: TGTGCCAGCACCCAAACAGGCAGAAACACTGAAGCTTTCTTT. Translating gives CASTQTGRNTEAFF.

The chain carries TRBV28 and TRBJ1-1, with a weak D call TRBD1 (6 bases). CDR1 and CDR2 from the germline V gene are MDHEN and SYDVKM. This CDR3 has 14 residues. V gave up 2 bases and J gave up 4 bases, with 11 bases separating them. CDR3 protein: CASSLEGGPTEAFF. The CDR3 DNA sequence: TGTGCCAGCAGTTTAGAGGGGGGACCCACTGAAGCTTTCTTT.

There are a few counts of this clonotype. V gene TRBV4-1 combines with J gene TRBJ1-1; D is perhaps TRBD1 (6 bases). V was trimmed by 1 base and J by 6 bases, leaving 9 bases between them. Per germline, CDR1 MGHRA and CDR2 YSYEKL. The CDR3 consists of 13 residues. CDR3 nucleotide sequence: TGCGCCAGCAGCCAAGGGACAGTGTCTGAAGCTTTCTTT. Its protein product is CASSQGTVSEAFF.

This clonotype appeared a few times. CDR3 DNA sequence: TGCGCCAGCAGCTTGGAGGGGGACAGGGGTTACAATGAGCAGTTCTTC. This codes for CASSLEGDRGYNEQFF. The V gene is TRBV5-1, the J gene TRBJ2-1; 10 bases agree with TRBD1. CDR1 is SGHRS, CDR2 YFSETQ, per germline. V lost 0 bases to trimming and J lost 4 bases; unmatched junction nucleotides: 4. The CDR3 consists of 16 residues.

A few counts support this clonotype. The chain joins TRBV9 to TRBJ1-2; 9 nucleotides match TRBD1. Trimming cost V 0 bases and J 3 bases; bases outside gene matches: 3. Per germline, CDR1 SGDLS and CDR2 YYNGEE. This CDR3 spans 15 amino acids. Here the CDR3 DNA reads TGTGCCAGCAGCGTAGTAGGGACAGGGTACTATGGCTACACCTTC. Encoded protein: CASSVVGTGYYGYTF.

This clonotype was seen a handful of times. The chain links TRBV5-6 to TRBJ2-1; 8 bases agree with TRBD2. The CDR3 extends over 14 amino acids. Trimming took 4 bases from V and 8 from J; bases not matched to a gene: 8. Germline values: CDR1 SGHDT, CDR2 YYEEEE. This CDR3 reads CASSTGLAQDEQFF. The CDR3 region has the DNA TGTGCCAGCAGCACCGGACTAGCTCAGGATGAGCAGTTCTTC.

The rearrangement joins TRBV5-1 to TRBJ1-1, with D perhaps matching TRBD1 (5 bases). CDR3 size: 14 residues. CDR1 is SGHRS and CDR2 is YFSETQ in the germline V gene. Trimming left V 0 bases short and J 2 bases short, with 8 bases between. CDR3: CASSLEGDNTEAFF. The CDR3, as DNA: TGCGCCAGCAGCTTGGAAGGGGACAACACTGAAGCTTTCTTT.

At least ten counts were recorded for this clonotype. This rearrangement joins TRBV24-1 to TRBJ2-1; 8 bases are shared with TRBD1. The CDR3 loop spans 15 amino acids. V shed 5 bases, J shed 3 bases, and the junction held 5 bases outside the gene matches. Germline CDR1 reads KGHDR; CDR2 reads SFDVKD. The CDR3 DNA follows: TGTGCCACCAGTGGGACAGGGCTGTACTACAATGAGCAGTTCTTC. Encoded protein: CATSGTGLYYNEQFF.

This clonotype was observed at least ten times. This chain links TRBV5-1 with TRBJ2-7; TRBD2 matches 12 bases. With 3 bases clipped from V and 5 bases from J, the junction kept 6 bases outside the gene matches. The CDR3 contains 15 residues. Germline assignment: CDR1 SGHRS and CDR2 YFSETQ. CDR3 sequence reads: CASSSTSGRNNEQYF. CDR3 nucleotides: TGCGCCAGCAGCTCGACTAGCGGGAGAAACAACGAGCAGTACTTC.

V usage is TRBV27 and J usage is TRBJ1-2; tentatively, D is TRBD1 (6 bases). This CDR3 contains 13 residues. Germline-derived CDR1 and CDR2 are MNHEY and SMNVEV (reference sequence). V lost 6 bases, J lost 9 bases, and 17 bases lay in between. The CDR3 region has the DNA TGTGCCAGCAGCGACGATGGACAGACCCGCTACACCTTC. Protein: CASSDDGQTRYTF.

The table lists this clonotype with many counts. The rearrangement joins TRBV12-3 or TRBV12-4 to TRBJ2-1, with 9 bases aligning to TRBD2. The junction had 13 bases not matched to a gene; V was cut back by 6 bases and J by 4 bases. CDR3 length equals 17 residues. CDR3 region: CASSINAGTSLYNEQFF. The CDR3 DNA reads as TGTGCCAGCAGCATTAACGCCGGGACTAGCTTATACAATGAGCAGTTCTTC.

The J gene is TRBJ2-2, the V gene TRBV25-1; D is perhaps TRBD2 (6 bases). The V end was cut by 4 bases, the J end by 3 bases, with 9 bases between. The CDR3 contains 14 residues. From germline, CDR1 is MGHDK and CDR2 SYGVNS. This chain's CDR3 is CASSAGRYTGELFF. In DNA form, the CDR3 reads TGTGCCAGCAGTGCCGGGAGATACACCGGGGAGCTGTTTTTT.

A few counts support this clonotype. CDR3 sequence reads: CATSGNGEFYNEQFF. Here the CDR3 DNA reads TGTGCCACCAGTGGAAACGGGGAATTCTACAATGAGCAGTTCTTC. The chain couples TRBV24-1 to TRBJ2-1, with a possible D match to TRBD2 (5 bases). Germline assignment: CDR1 KGHDR and CDR2 SFDVKD. The CDR3 runs to 15 residues. Trimming took off 5 bases at V and 3 bases at J, with 13 bases between the two ends.

This clonotype was detected only a few times. V is TRBV4-1 and J is TRBJ1-5; unclear D gene. There are 15 residues in the CDR3. The ends were cut back, 0 bases at V and 0 bases at J, with 6 bases in the middle. Per germline, CDR1 MGHRA and CDR2 YSYEKL. CDR3 in amino acids: CASSQDRDSNQPQHF. In DNA, the CDR3 is TGCGCCAGCAGCCAAGATCGGGATAGCAATCAGCCCCAGCATTTT.

The rearrangement uses TRBV7-6 and TRBJ2-5; 7 bases line up with TRBD2. CDR1 and CDR2 from the germline V gene are SGHVS and FNYEAQ. Trimming took 1 base from V and 3 from J; bases not matched to a gene: 17. This CDR3 has 19 residues. The CDR3 region has the DNA TGTGCCAGCAGCTTAGTGTGGCTAGCGGCCGACCAACAAGAAGAGACCCAGTACTTC. It translates to CASSLVWLAADQQEETQYF.

This clonotype was recorded a few times. This chain connects TRBV27 to TRBJ2-2; D might be TRBD1 (6 bases). V was cut by 5 bases and J by 4 bases, with 14 bases left in between. Germline V gene lookup returns CDR1 MNHEY and CDR2 SMNVEV (reference sequence). The CDR3 loop spans 15 amino acids. The CDR3 spells CASSTPDSPTGELFF. The CDR3 DNA reads as TGTGCCAGCAGTACCCCGGACAGCCCCACCGGGGAGCTGTTTTTT.

The chain employs TRBV6-1 and TRBJ2-7; 7 nucleotides agree with TRBD1. The CDR3 totals 14 residues. The V gene end was trimmed by 8 bases and the J gene end by 2 bases; junction bases not matched to a gene: 9. The germline V gene has CDR1 MNHNS and CDR2 SASEGT. As DNA, the CDR3 is TGTGCCAGCGGAGCTCCGGGACAGACCTACGAGCAGTACTTC. Translating it yields CASGAPGQTYEQYF.

The genes are TRBV6-2 or TRBV6-3 and TRBJ2-5; the match to TRBD1 covers 9 bases. The germline CDR1 and CDR2 sequences are MNHEY and SVGEGT. This CDR3 is 15 amino acids long. J lost 5 bases, V lost 2 bases, and 6 bases had no gene match. This chain's CDR3 is CASSYPQGAAETQYF. The CDR3 bases are TGTGCCAGCAGTTACCCACAGGGGGCTGCGGAGACCCAGTACTTC.

The J gene is TRBJ1-4, the V gene TRBV11-1; 8 positions match TRBD1. The CDR3 is 19 amino acids. CDR1 is SGHAT, CDR2 FQDESV, per germline (reference sequence). Germline trimming cut 5 bases from V and 2 bases from J; bases unmatched to any gene: 16. The CDR3 DNA reads TGTGCCAGCAGCCCCTCGGACAGGGATGATAAGCGGACTAATGAAAAACTGTTTTTT. This sequence encodes CASSPSDRDDKRTNEKLFF.

This clonotype was observed a handful of times. The V and J genes are TRBV5-6 and TRBJ1-2; D is undetermined. With 0 bases removed from V and 8 bases from J, the gap between germline ends came to 11 bases. The length of the CDR3 is 13 residues. Looked up from germline, CDR1 is SGHDT and CDR2 is YYEEEE. CDR3: CASSLDSPAGYTF. The CDR3, as DNA: TGTGCCAGCAGCTTGGATTCCCCGGCGGGCTACACCTTC.

This clonotype was observed many times. This sequence joins TRBV4-1 and TRBJ2-7, with 11 nucleotides matching TRBD2. The CDR3 is 16 amino acids. Germline V gene data show CDR1 as MGHRA and CDR2 as YSYEKL. V lost 0 bases and J lost 6; bases outside the gene matches: 7. The CDR3 DNA is TGCGCCAGCAGCCAAGACGCCCTAGCGGGAGGAACCGAGCAGTACTTC. It specifies CASSQDALAGGTEQYF.

The J gene is TRBJ2-1, the V gene TRBV27; 10 bases are shared with TRBD2. This CDR3 comprises 15 residues. Germline CDR1 is MNHEY and CDR2 is SMNVEV (reference sequence). V was pared by 5 bases and J by 8 bases, with 9 bases of the junction left unmatched. CDR3 amino acids: CASSLASGSWDEQFF. CDR3 bases: TGTGCCAGCAGTCTAGCTAGCGGGAGTTGGGATGAGCAGTTCTTC.

This clonotype was observed a few times. The chain couples TRBV2 to TRBJ2-4; perhaps TRBD1 as D (5 bases). V was clipped by 6 bases and J by 2 bases, with 17 bases between them. This CDR3 region has 16 residues. The germline V gene encodes CDR1 SNHLY and CDR2 FYNNEI. CDR3 DNA: TGTGCCAGCAGCCAAGCCCCCGCAGGGCCCAAAAACATTCAGTACTTC. Protein: CASSQAPAGPKNIQYF.

The V gene is TRBV7-9, the J gene TRBJ2-7; 7 nucleotides agree with TRBD2. The CDR3 sequence is 15 residues long. Trimming at V came to 3 bases and at J to 3 bases, leaving 8 bases not matched to a gene. CDR1 is SEHNR and CDR2 is FQNEAQ in the germline V gene (reference sequence). This CDR3 is CASSLATSFDYEQYF. CDR3 DNA: TGTGCCAGCAGCTTGGCGACTAGCTTCGACTACGAGCAGTACTTC.

The sample holds a few counts of this clonotype. This sequence joins TRBV28 and TRBJ2-3, with D hard to call. Per germline, CDR1 MDHEN and CDR2 SYDVKM. The CDR3 contains 13 residues. Trimming cost V 3 bases and J 6 bases, with 10 bases left between them. The DNA of the CDR3 is TGTGCCAGCAGTTTCAATTTATGGGATACGCAGTATTTT. It specifies CASSFNLWDTQYF.

At least ten counts were recorded for this clonotype. The chain couples TRBV24-1 to TRBJ2-2; D ambiguous. Deletions cut 7 bases from V and 7 bases from J, with 12 bases between. This CDR3 region has 13 residues. In germline, CDR1 is KGHDR, CDR2 SFDVKD. The CDR3 sequence is CATRPLERGELFF. The CDR3 coding sequence is TGTGCCACCAGGCCCTTAGAGCGCGGGGAGCTGTTTTTT.